The sequence of this T cell receptor (beta chain) was determined in a study of tumor-infiltrating lymphocytes in primary liver carcinoma. Looking at the study overall: The neoplasms were of stage T1-T3 N0M0, with dimensions of 4.2 to 10 cm across.

From 20-30 mg of unsorted bulk tissue, DNA and RNA were co-extracted together. A primer matching the constant region was used to make TCR beta cDNA from approximately 520 ng of total RNA. Employing slightly modified ARM-PCR, three nested multiplex PCR rounds were run, and these gave rise to the TCR beta libraries. Amplification in the first two PCR rounds was performed using TRBV1-TRBV30 forward primers and a C-beta reverse primer for approximately 10 cycles each. TCRdb itself ran the multiplex PCR reads through MiXCR, one entry per CDR3 protein. The table includes fewer than 200,000 distinct CDR3 sequences, roughly 80% detected once. The V end lost 8 bases, the J end lost 7 bases, and 9 bases lay between the germline ends. From germline, CDR1 is SQVTM and CDR2 ANQGSEA. The CDR3 totals 9 residues.

Input material: tumor tissue from primary liver carcinoma. V usage is TRBV29-1 and J usage is TRBJ2-7; no reliable D call. The source of this sequence is a man between 35 and 55 years old with primary liver carcinoma and hepatitis B virus infection. The CDR3 here is CSHPIEQYF. As DNA, the CDR3 is TGCAGCCATCCCATTGAGCAGTACTTC.